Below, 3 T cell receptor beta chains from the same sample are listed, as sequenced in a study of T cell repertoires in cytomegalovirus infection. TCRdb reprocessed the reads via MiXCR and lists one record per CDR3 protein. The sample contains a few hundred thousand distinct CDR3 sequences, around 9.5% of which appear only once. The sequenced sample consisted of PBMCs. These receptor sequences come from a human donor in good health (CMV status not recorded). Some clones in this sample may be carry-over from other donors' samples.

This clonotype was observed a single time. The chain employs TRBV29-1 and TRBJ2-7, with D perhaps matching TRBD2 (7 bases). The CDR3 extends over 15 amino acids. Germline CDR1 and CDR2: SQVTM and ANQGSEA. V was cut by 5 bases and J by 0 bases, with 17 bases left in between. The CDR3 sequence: CSVRGGAGFSYEQYF. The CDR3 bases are TGCAGCGTTAGGGGGGGAGCGGGGTTCTCCTACGAGCAGTACTTC.

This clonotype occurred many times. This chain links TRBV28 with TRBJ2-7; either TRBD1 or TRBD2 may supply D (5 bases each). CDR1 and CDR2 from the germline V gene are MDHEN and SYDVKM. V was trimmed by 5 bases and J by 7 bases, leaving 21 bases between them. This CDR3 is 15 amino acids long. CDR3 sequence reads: CASSPGTVPAEEQYF. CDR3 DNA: TGTGCCAGCAGTCCAGGGACGGTCCCCGCTGAGGAGCAGTACTTC.

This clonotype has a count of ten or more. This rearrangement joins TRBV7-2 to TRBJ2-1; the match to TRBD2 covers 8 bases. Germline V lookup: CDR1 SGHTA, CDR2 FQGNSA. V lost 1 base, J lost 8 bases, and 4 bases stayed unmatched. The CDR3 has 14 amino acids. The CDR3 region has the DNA TGTGCCAGCAGCTTAGGGGGCGGGGGGTATGAGCAGTTCTTC. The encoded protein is CASSLGGGGYEQFF.